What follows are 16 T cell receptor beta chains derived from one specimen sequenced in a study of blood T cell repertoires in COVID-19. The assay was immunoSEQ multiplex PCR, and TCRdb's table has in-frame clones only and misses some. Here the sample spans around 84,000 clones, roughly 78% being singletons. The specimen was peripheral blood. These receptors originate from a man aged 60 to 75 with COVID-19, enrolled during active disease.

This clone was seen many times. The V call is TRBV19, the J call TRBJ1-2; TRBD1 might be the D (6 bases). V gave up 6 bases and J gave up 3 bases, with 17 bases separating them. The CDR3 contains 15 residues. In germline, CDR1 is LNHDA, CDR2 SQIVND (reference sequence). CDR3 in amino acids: CASSPDRSSHYGYTF. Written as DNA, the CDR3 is TGTGCCAGTAGCCCGGACAGAAGCTCCCACTATGGCTACACCTTC.

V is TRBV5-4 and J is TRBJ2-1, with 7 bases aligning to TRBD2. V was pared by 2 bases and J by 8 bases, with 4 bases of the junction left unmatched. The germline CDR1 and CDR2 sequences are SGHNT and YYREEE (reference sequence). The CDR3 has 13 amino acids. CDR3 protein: CASSFRGGDEQFF. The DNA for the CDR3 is TGTGCCAGCAGCTTTCGCGGGGGTGATGAGCAGTTCTTC.

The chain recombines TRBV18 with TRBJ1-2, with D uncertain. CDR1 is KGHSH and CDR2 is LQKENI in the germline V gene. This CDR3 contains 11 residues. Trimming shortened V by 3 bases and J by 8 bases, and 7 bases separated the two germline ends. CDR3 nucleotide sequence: TGTGCCAGCTCACCGTCGTCCGGCTACACCTTC. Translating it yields CASSPSSGYTF.

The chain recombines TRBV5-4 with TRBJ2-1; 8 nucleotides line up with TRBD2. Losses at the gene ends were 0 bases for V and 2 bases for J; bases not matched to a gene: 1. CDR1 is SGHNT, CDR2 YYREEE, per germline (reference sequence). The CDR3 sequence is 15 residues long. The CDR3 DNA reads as TGTGCCAGCAGCTTGGTGCGGGAGGCCTACAATGAGCAGTTCTTC. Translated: CASSLVREAYNEQFF.

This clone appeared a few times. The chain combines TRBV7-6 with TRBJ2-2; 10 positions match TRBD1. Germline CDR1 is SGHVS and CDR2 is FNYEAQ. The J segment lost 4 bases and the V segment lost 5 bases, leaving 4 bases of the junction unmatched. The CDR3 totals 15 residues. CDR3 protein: CASSPWTGGTGELFF. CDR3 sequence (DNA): TGTGCCAGCAGCCCCTGGACAGGGGGCACCGGGGAGCTGTTTTTT.

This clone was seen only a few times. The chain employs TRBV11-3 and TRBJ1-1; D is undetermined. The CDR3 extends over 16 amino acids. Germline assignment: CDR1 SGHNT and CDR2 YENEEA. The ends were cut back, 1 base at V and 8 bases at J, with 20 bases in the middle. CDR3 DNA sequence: TGTGCCAGCAGCTTAGTGTCACTGGGTAGTCTAGACGAAGCTTTCTTT. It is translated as CASSLVSLGSLDEAFF.

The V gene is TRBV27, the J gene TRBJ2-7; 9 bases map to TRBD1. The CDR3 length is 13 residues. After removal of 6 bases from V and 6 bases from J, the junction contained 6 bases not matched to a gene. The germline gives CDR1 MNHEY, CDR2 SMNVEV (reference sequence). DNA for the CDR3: TGTGCCAGCAGGGGACAGGGCGGGCGCGAGCAGTACTTC. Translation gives CASRGQGGREQYF.

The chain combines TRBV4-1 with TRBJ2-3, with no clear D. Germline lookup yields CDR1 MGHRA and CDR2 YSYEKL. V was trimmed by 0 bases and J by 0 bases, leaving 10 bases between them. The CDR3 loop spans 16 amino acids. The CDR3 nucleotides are TGCGCCAGCAGCCAAGATCCGCGGAAGAGCACAGATACGCAGTATTTT. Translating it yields CASSQDPRKSTDTQYF.

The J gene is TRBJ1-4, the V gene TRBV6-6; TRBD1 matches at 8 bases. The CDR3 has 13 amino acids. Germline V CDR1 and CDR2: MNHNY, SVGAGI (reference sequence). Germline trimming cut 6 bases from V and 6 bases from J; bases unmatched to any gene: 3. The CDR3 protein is CASSGTGDEKLFF. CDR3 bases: TGTGCCAGCAGCGGGACAGGCGATGAAAAACTGTTTTTT.

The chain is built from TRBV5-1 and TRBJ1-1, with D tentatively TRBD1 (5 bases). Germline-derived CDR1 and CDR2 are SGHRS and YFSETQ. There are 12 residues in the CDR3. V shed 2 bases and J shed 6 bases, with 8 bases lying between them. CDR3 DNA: TGCGCCAGCAGCTTTCAGGGTCCTGAAGCTTTCTTT. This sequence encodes CASSFQGPEAFF.

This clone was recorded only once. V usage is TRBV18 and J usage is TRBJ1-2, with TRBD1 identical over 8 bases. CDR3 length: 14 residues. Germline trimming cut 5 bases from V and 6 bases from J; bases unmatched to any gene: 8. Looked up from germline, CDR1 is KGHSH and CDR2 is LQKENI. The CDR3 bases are TGTGCCAGCTCATCTGACAGGGGAAATGATGGCTACACCTTC. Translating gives CASSSDRGNDGYTF.

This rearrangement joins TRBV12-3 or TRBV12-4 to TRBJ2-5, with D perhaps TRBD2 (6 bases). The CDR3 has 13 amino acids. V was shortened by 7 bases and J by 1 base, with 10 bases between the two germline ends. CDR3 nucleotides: TGTGCCAGCATAGCGGCGGCCCAAGAGACCCAGTACTTC. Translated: CASIAAAQETQYF.

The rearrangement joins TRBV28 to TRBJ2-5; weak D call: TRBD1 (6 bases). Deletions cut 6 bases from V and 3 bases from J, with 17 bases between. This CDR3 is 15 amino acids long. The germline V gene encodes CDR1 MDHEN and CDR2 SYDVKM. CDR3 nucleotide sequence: TGTGCCAGCAGCCCTCCCCGTCCAGGGGAAGAGACCCAGTACTTC. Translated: CASSPPRPGEETQYF.

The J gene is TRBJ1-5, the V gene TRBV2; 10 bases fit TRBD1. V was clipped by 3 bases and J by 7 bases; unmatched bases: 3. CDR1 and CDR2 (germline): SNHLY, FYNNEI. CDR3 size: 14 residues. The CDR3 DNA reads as TGTGCCAGCAGTGATGACAGGGGGCGCCAGCCCCAGCATTTT. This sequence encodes CASSDDRGRQPQHF.

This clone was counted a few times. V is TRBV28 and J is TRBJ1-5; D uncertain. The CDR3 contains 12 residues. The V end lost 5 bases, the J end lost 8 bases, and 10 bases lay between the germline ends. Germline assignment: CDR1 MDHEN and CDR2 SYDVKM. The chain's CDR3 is CASSPTGEPQHF. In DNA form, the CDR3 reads TGTGCCAGCAGTCCCACCGGGGAGCCCCAGCATTTT.

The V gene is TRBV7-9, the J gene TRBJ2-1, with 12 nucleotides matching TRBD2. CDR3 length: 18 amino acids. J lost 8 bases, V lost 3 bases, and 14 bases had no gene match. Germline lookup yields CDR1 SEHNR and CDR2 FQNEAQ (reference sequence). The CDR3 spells CASSFGMSSGGVGDEQFF. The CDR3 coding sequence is TGTGCCAGCAGCTTTGGTATGTCTAGCGGGGGGGTTGGAGATGAGCAGTTCTTC.